This T cell receptor (beta chain) emerged from a study of T cell responses to AZD1222 COVID-19 vaccine. The CDR3 extends over 20 amino acids. Sequencing used immunoSEQ multiplex PCR; TCRdb keeps in-frame clones, though not all of them. The sample carries approximately 170,000 clones, roughly 87% recorded once. Sequencing used peripheral blood, obtained 28 days after the second AZD1222 dose. The receptor's source is an adult who received the AZD1222 COVID-19 vaccine. The chain is built from TRBV12-2 and TRBJ1-2. TRBV12-2 is a pseudogene locus. The CDR3 nucleotides are TGTGCAAGTCGCTTAGCAACGGGGACCTCCGTGGCGGTAAGGTCGGATGGCTACACCTTC. Amino acids: CASRLATGTSVAVRSDGYTF.